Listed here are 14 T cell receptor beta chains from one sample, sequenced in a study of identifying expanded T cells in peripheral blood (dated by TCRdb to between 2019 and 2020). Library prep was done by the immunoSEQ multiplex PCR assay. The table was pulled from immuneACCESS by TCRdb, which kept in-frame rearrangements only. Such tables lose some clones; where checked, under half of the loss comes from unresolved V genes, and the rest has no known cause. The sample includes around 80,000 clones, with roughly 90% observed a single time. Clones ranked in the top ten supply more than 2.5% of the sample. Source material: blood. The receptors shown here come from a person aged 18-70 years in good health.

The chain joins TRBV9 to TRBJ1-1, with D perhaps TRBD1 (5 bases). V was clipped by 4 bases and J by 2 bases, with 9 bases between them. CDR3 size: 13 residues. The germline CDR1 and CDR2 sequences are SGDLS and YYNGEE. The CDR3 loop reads CASSRDGNTEAFF. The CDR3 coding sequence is TGTGCCAGCAGCCGGGACGGCAACACTGAAGCTTTCTTT.

CDR3 bases: TGTGCCAGCAGGCGGACAGGGGGGAGCACAGATACGCAGTATTTT. Its translation: CASRRTGGSTDTQYF. The chain has TRBV4-2 and TRBJ2-3; the match to TRBD1 covers 10 bases. Germline V gene data show CDR1 as LGHNA and CDR2 as YNFKEQ. The CDR3 loop spans 15 amino acids. Unmatched junction bases numbered 3, after V lost 6 bases and J lost 0 bases.

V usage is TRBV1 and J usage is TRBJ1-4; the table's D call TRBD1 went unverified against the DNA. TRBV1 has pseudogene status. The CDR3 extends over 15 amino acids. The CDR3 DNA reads TGCACCAGTACTAACCTCAGGGGCCCCTATGAAAAACTGTTTTTT. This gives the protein CTSTNLRGPYEKLFF.

Written as DNA, the CDR3 is TGTGCCAGCAGCTTAGACCTCTTGCGGGTGATTCGACAGAAAGACAATGAGCAGTTCTTC. Translating it yields CASSLDLLRVIRQKDNEQFF. V gene TRBV11-2 combines with J gene TRBJ2-1; D possibly uses TRBD1 or TRBD2 (5 bases each). Per germline, CDR1 SGHAT and CDR2 FQNNGV. V lost 0 bases to trimming and J lost 5 bases, with 26 bases between them. The CDR3 has 20 amino acids. The variable domain in full, completed from reference TRBV11-2 and TRBJ2-1, reads EAGVAQSPRYKIIEKRQSVAFWCNPISGHATLYWYQQILGQGPKLLIQFQNNGVVDDSQLPKDRFSAERLKGVDSTLKIQPAKLEDSAVYLCASSLDLLRVIRQKDNEQFFGPGTRLTVL.

DNA of the CDR3: TGTGCCAGCGGAGCCGTCTTAGGGGGCTATGGCTACACCTTC. This codes for CASGAVLGGYGYTF. This chain joins TRBV5-8 and TRBJ1-2; a weak D match, TRBD1 (6 bases). CDR1 and CDR2 from the germline V gene are SGHTS and YDEGEE. With 7 bases removed from V and 4 bases from J, the gap between germline ends came to 17 bases. This CDR3 is built from 14 residues.

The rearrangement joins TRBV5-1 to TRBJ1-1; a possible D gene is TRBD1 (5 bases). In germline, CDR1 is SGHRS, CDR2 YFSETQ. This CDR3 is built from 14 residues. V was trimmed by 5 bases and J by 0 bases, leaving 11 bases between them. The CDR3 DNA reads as TGCGCCAGCAGGGTCCAGGGAGTGAACACTGAAGCTTTCTTT. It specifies CASRVQGVNTEAFF.

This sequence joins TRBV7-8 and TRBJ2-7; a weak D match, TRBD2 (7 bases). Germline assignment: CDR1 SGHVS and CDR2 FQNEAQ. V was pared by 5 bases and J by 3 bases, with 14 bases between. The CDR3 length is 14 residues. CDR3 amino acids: CASSPEGDYYEQYF. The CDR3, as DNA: TGTGCCAGCAGCCCAGAGGGGGACTACTACGAGCAGTACTTC.

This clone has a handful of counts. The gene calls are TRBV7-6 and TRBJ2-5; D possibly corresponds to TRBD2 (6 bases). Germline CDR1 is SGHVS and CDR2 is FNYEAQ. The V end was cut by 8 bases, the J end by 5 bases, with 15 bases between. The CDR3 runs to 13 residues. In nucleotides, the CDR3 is TGTGCCAGCTCTAGCGCTCGAAGGGAGACCCAGTACTTC. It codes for CASSSARRETQYF.

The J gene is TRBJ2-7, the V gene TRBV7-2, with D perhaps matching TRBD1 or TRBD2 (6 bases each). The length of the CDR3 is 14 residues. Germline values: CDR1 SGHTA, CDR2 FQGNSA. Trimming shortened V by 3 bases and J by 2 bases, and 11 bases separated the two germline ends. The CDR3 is CASSLAEGAYEQYF. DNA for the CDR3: TGTGCCAGCAGCTTGGCGGAGGGGGCCTACGAGCAGTACTTC.

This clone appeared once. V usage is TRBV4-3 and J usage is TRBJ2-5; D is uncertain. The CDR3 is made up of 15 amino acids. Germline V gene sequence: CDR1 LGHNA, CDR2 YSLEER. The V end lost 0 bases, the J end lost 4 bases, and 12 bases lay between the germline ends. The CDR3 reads CASSQDINTGETQYF. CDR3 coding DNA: TGCGCCAGCAGCCAAGATATTAACACGGGAGAGACCCAGTACTTC.

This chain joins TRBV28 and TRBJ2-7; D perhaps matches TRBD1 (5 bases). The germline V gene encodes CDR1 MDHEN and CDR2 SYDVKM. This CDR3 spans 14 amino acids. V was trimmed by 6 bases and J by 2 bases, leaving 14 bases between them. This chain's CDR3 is CASRRTGLTYEQYF. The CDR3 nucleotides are TGTGCCAGCAGAAGAACAGGCTTAACCTACGAGCAGTACTTC.

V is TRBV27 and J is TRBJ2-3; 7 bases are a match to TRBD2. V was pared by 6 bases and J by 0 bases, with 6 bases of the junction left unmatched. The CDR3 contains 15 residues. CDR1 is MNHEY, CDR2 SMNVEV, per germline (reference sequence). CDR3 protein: CASSLLAISTDTQYF. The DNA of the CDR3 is TGTGCCAGCAGCCTACTAGCGATCAGCACAGATACGCAGTATTTT.

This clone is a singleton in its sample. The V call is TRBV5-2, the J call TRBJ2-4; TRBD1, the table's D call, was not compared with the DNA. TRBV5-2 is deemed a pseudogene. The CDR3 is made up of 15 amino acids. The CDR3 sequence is CASSIGTGGQNIQYF. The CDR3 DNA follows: TGTGCCAGCAGCATAGGGACAGGGGGCCAAAACATTCAGTACTTC.

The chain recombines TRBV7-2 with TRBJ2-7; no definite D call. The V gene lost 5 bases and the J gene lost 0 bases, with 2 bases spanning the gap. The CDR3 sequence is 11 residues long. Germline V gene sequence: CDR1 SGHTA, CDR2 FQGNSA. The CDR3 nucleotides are TGTGCCAGCAGCCGCTCCTACGAGCAGTACTTC. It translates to CASSRSYEQYF.